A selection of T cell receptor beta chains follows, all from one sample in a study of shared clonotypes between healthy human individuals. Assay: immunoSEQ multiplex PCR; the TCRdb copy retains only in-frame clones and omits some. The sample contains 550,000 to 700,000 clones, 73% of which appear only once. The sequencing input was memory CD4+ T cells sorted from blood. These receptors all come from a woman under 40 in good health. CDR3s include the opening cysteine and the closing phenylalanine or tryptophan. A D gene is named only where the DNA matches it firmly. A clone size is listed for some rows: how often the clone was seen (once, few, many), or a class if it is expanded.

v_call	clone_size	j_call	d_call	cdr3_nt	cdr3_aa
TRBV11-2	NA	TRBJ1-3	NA	TGTGCCAGCGACTCCTCCGGGCCTTTGGCTGGAAACACCATATATTTT	CASDSSGPLAGNTIYF
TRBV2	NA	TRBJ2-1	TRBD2	TGTGCCAGCATCTTAGCTCTAGCGGGGTCCTACAATGAGCAGTTCTTC	CASILALAGSYNEQFF
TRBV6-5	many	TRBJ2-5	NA	TGTGCCAGCAGTAACCACAGGGAAGAGACCCAGTACTTC	CASSNHREETQYF
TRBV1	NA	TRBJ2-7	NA	TGCACCAGCAGCCTACTTTGGACATCGTTAGCCTGGAAGCAGTACTTC	CTSSLLWTSLAWKQYF
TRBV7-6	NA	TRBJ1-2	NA	TGTGCCAGCAGCCCCTTCGGACAGAACTATGGCTACACCTTC	CASSPFGQNYGYTF
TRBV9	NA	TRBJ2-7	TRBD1	TGTGCCAGCAGCGTAGGGGGACAGGGGGTAAACTACGAGCAGTACTTC	CASSVGGQGVNYEQYF
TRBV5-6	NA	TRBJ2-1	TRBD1	TGTGCCAGCAGCTCCGCCGGGACAGGGATCAATGAGCAGTTCTTC	CASSSAGTGINEQFF
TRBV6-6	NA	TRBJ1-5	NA	TGTGCCAGCAGTTACAAGCCGGGGGATAGCAATCAGCCCCAGCATTTT	CASSYKPGDSNQPQHF
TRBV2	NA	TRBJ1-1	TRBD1	TGTGCCAGCAGCCGGACAGGGAGAAACACTGAAGCTTTCTTT	CASSRTGRNTEAFF
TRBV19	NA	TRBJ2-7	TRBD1	TGTGCCAGTAGTTTCCGGGACAGGGTGCCCTACGAGCAGTACTTC	CASSFRDRVPYEQYF
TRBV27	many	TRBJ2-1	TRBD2	TGTGCCAGCAGTTTAGCCCTCCTAGCGGGAGATGAAAATGAGCAGTTCTTC	CASSLALLAGDENEQFF
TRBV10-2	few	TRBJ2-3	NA	TGCGCCAGCAGTTTAGTAGGGGGAGTCTCCGATACGCAGTATTTT	CASSLVGGVSDTQYF
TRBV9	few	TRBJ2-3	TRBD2	TGTGCCAGCAGCGTAGGACTAGCGGGAAGATCTAGCACAGATACGCAGTATTTT	CASSVGLAGRSSTDTQYF
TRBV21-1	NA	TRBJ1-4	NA	TGTGCCAGCAGCACAGGGGGGAGTCGGGAAAAACTGTTTTTT	CASSTGGSREKLFF
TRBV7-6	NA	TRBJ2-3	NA	TGTGCCAGCAGCCGTAGGAGCGGTGGAGGGGCTAGCACAGATACGCAGTATTTT	CASSRRSGGGASTDTQYF
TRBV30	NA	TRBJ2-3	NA	TGTGCCTGGAGTGTCTCTGATACGCAGTATTTT	CAWSVSDTQYF
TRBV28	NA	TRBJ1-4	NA	TGTGCCAGCAGTTTATCTGGGAGTCGAGGCGAAAAACTGTTTTTT	CASSLSGSRGEKLFF
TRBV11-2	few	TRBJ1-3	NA	TGTGCCAGCAGCCCCGGGACCCGGGGGAACACCATATATTTT	CASSPGTRGNTIYF
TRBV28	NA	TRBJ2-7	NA	TGTGCCAGCAGTTTAGGCGCGGTGAGCTCCTACGAGCAGTACTTC	CASSLGAVSSYEQYF
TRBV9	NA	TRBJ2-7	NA	TGTGCCAGCAGCCCCGCTGGGGGCGAAGGTTACGAGCAGTACTTC	CASSPAGGEGYEQYF
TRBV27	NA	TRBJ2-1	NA	TGTGCCAGCAGTTTATGGGAATCGGGTATCGATGAGCAGTTCTTC	CASSLWESGIDEQFF
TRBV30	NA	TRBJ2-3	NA	TGTGCCTGGAGTCGACGAGGCCGGGCCCACACAGATACGCAGTATTTT	CAWSRRGRAHTDTQYF
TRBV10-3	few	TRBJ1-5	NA	TGTGCCATCAGTGAAGAGGGGAATCAGCCCCAGCATTTT	CAISEEGNQPQHF
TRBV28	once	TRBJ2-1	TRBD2	TGTGCCAGCAGTACTGCTCTAGCGGGAGGGTACAATGAGCAGTTCTTC	CASSTALAGGYNEQFF
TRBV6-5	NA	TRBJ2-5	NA	TGTGCCAGCAGCCTGGACAGCCACCAAGGGACCCAGTACTTC	CASSLDSHQGTQYF
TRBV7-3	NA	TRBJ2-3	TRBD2	TGTGCCAGCAGCTCCCCCGGGACTAGCGGGAACCCCACAGATACGCAGTATTTT	CASSSPGTSGNPTDTQYF